Listed below are T cell receptor beta chains from one sample, sequenced in a study of preoperative IRX-2 immunotherapy in early breast cancer. Generated by immunoSEQ multiplex PCR, the TCRdb table keeps only in-frame clones and is missing some. The data hold about 24,000 clones, with 70% to 90% observed a single time. Sequencing used tumor tissue, obtained after IRX-2 immunotherapy. These receptors were taken from a human donor with breast cancer. CDR3s include the opening cysteine and the closing phenylalanine or tryptophan. The order of the fields is V gene, J gene, clone size, D gene, CDR3 protein, CDR3 DNA. D genes are given only for firm matches. Expanded clones get a size class; other rows say once, few or many, or leave the size out.

v_call: TRBV6-6; j_call: TRBJ1-2; clone_size: .; d_call: .; cdr3_aa: CASSPGVFGYTF; cdr3_nt: TGTGCCAGCAGTCCAGGGGTCTTTGGCTACACCTTC
v_call: TRBV9; j_call: TRBJ2-3; clone_size: .; d_call: .; cdr3_aa: CASSARAPRADTQYF; cdr3_nt: TGTGCCAGCAGCGCCCGGGCCCCTAGAGCAGATACGCAGTATTTT
v_call: TRBV6-5; j_call: TRBJ2-2; clone_size: .; d_call: TRBD1; cdr3_aa: CASSFGDRYTGELFF; cdr3_nt: TGTGCCAGCAGTTTCGGGGACAGATACACCGGGGAGCTGTTTTTT
v_call: TRBV11-3; j_call: TRBJ2-7; clone_size: .; d_call: TRBD2; cdr3_aa: CASSSLAGGPREQYF; cdr3_nt: TGTGCCAGCAGCTCCTTAGCGGGGGGGCCACGTGAGCAGTACTTC
v_call: TRBV5-6; j_call: TRBJ1-2; clone_size: .; d_call: .; cdr3_aa: CASSPRPHSVGGAGYGYTF; cdr3_nt: TGTGCCAGCAGCCCCCGGCCCCATAGTGTGGGAGGGGCAGGCTATGGCTACACCTTC
v_call: TRBV28; j_call: TRBJ2-2; clone_size: .; d_call: .; cdr3_aa: CASSLSRELFF; cdr3_nt: TGTGCCAGCAGTTTATCTAGGGAGCTGTTTTTT
v_call: TRBV19; j_call: TRBJ1-4; clone_size: .; d_call: TRBD1; cdr3_aa: CASSTLQGEGSATNEKLFF; cdr3_nt: TGTGCCAGTAGTACTCTACAGGGGGAAGGGTCGGCAACTAATGAAAAACTGTTTTTT
v_call: TRBV9; j_call: TRBJ2-1; clone_size: .; d_call: .; cdr3_aa: CASSVGYRSSYNEQFF; cdr3_nt: TGTGCCAGCAGCGTAGGTTACAGGTCCTCCTACAATGAGCAGTTCTTC
v_call: TRBV5-4; j_call: TRBJ1-3; clone_size: once; d_call: TRBD1; cdr3_aa: CASSLETGVGNTIYF; cdr3_nt: TGTGCCAGCAGCTTGGAGACAGGGGTTGGAAACACCATATATTTT
v_call: TRBV19; j_call: TRBJ2-7; clone_size: once; d_call: .; cdr3_aa: CASSIPGTGTRQYF; cdr3_nt: TGTGCCAGTAGTATCCCCGGGACGGGGACTCGGCAGTACTTC
v_call: TRBV7-9; j_call: TRBJ1-4; clone_size: .; d_call: .; cdr3_aa: CASSSSREKLFF; cdr3_nt: TGTGCCAGCAGCTCCTCCCGGGAAAAACTGTTTTTT
v_call: TRBV5-1; j_call: TRBJ1-6; clone_size: .; d_call: .; cdr3_aa: CASSLALIGGGENSPLHF; cdr3_nt: TGCGCCAGCAGCTTAGCACTGATTGGCGGGGGTGAAAATTCACCCCTCCACTTT
v_call: TRBV7-9; j_call: TRBJ1-6; clone_size: .; d_call: .; cdr3_aa: CASSLETLGGIRTLHF; cdr3_nt: TGTGCCAGCAGCTTAGAGACTCTGGGGGGCATTAGAACCCTCCACTTT
v_call: TRBV7-2; j_call: TRBJ2-3; clone_size: .; d_call: .; cdr3_aa: CASSLGLGTDTQYF; cdr3_nt: TGTGCCAGCAGCTTAGGACTAGGCACAGATACGCAGTATTTT
v_call: TRBV11-3; j_call: TRBJ1-2; clone_size: .; d_call: .; cdr3_aa: CASRGRRGYTF; cdr3_nt: TGTGCCAGCAGGGGGCGGCGGGGCTACACCTTC
v_call: TRBV5-4; j_call: TRBJ1-4; clone_size: .; d_call: .; cdr3_aa: CASSLAGKAEKLFF; cdr3_nt: TGTGCCAGCAGCTTGGCTGGGAAGGCTGAAAAACTGTTTTTT
v_call: TRBV28; j_call: TRBJ2-5; clone_size: few; d_call: TRBD1; cdr3_aa: CASRFASGTGGFRETQYF; cdr3_nt: TGTGCCAGCAGATTCGCGAGTGGGACAGGGGGCTTCCGCGAGACCCAGTACTTC
v_call: TRBV27; j_call: TRBJ2-1; clone_size: .; d_call: .; cdr3_aa: CASSALNEQFF; cdr3_nt: TGTGCCAGCAGTGCCCTCAATGAGCAGTTCTTC
v_call: TRBV5-1; j_call: TRBJ2-5; clone_size: .; d_call: .; cdr3_aa: CASSLGLQETQYF; cdr3_nt: TGCGCCAGCAGCTTGGGCCTCCAAGAGACCCAGTACTTC
v_call: TRBV6-6; j_call: TRBJ1-1; clone_size: .; d_call: .; cdr3_aa: CASSYSTGIRLTEAFF; cdr3_nt: TGTGCCAGCAGTTACTCTACAGGGATAAGACTTACTGAAGCTTTCTTT
v_call: TRBV10-1; j_call: TRBJ1-6; clone_size: few; d_call: .; cdr3_aa: CASSRDPSAPLHF; cdr3_nt: TGCGCCAGCAGTAGAGATCCGTCAGCACCCCTCCACTTT
v_call: TRBV27; j_call: TRBJ2-2; clone_size: .; d_call: .; cdr3_aa: CASKRESNTGELFF; cdr3_nt: TGTGCCAGCAAGCGTGAGTCGAACACCGGGGAGCTGTTTTTT
v_call: TRBV19; j_call: TRBJ1-2; clone_size: .; d_call: TRBD1; cdr3_aa: CASSRGDSTGGGYTF; cdr3_nt: TGTGCCAGTAGCCGAGGAGACTCGACAGGGGGGGGCTACACCTTC
v_call: TRBV6-1; j_call: TRBJ2-2; clone_size: few; d_call: TRBD1; cdr3_aa: CASSEVRGPRELFF; cdr3_nt: TGTGCCAGCAGTGAAGTGAGGGGGCCCCGGGAGCTGTTTTTT
v_call: TRBV5-4; j_call: TRBJ1-4; clone_size: .; d_call: .; cdr3_aa: CASSRGWPATNEKLFF; cdr3_nt: TGTGCCAGCAGCCGTGGGTGGCCAGCAACTAATGAAAAACTGTTTTTT
v_call: TRBV2; j_call: TRBJ2-7; clone_size: .; d_call: .; cdr3_aa: CASTIDTGEQYF; cdr3_nt: TGTGCCAGCACCATAGACACCGGAGAGCAGTACTTC
v_call: TRBV4-2; j_call: TRBJ2-5; clone_size: .; d_call: .; cdr3_aa: CASSQGAQAATQETQYF; cdr3_nt: TGTGCCAGCAGCCAAGGCGCACAGGCCGCGACCCAAGAGACCCAGTACTTC
v_call: TRBV7-9; j_call: TRBJ1-1; clone_size: few; d_call: TRBD1; cdr3_aa: CASSFHPAGGEAFF; cdr3_nt: TGTGCCAGCAGCTTTCACCCCGCAGGGGGGGAAGCTTTCTTT
v_call: TRBV29-1; j_call: TRBJ1-3; clone_size: .; d_call: .; cdr3_aa: CSVGTSGNTIYF; cdr3_nt: TGCAGCGTTGGAACGTCTGGAAACACCATATATTTT
v_call: TRBV11-2; j_call: TRBJ2-5; clone_size: .; d_call: TRBD2; cdr3_aa: CASSRTSGGVETQYF; cdr3_nt: TGTGCCAGCAGTCGGACTAGCGGGGGGGTTGAGACCCAGTACTTC
v_call: TRBV7-9; j_call: TRBJ2-5; clone_size: .; d_call: TRBD2; cdr3_aa: CASSSGGSQETQYF; cdr3_nt: TGTGCCAGCAGCTCCGGGGGGTCTCAAGAGACCCAGTACTTC
v_call: TRBV21-1; j_call: TRBJ2-3; clone_size: .; d_call: .; cdr3_aa: CASSKVGPGQYF; cdr3_nt: TGTGCCAGCAGCAAAGTGGGCCCGGGGCAATATTTT
v_call: TRBV5-4; j_call: TRBJ1-6; clone_size: .; d_call: .; cdr3_aa: CASSFTRDQRNSPLHF; cdr3_nt: TGTGCCAGCAGCTTCACCCGGGACCAACGGAATTCACCCCTCCACTTT
v_call: TRBV5-8; j_call: TRBJ1-2; clone_size: .; d_call: .; cdr3_aa: CASSLALLGRGYTF; cdr3_nt: TGTGCCAGCAGCTTGGCCCTCTTGGGCCGCGGCTACACCTTC
v_call: TRBV2; j_call: TRBJ2-4; clone_size: .; d_call: .; cdr3_aa: CASSQAYIQYF; cdr3_nt: TGTGCCAGCAGCCAAGCATACATTCAGTACTTC
v_call: TRBV28; j_call: TRBJ1-5; clone_size: .; d_call: .; cdr3_aa: CASSSLTQGDQPQHF; cdr3_nt: TGTGCCAGCAGTTCACTTACACAGGGCGATCAGCCCCAGCATTTT
v_call: TRBV2; j_call: TRBJ1-5; clone_size: few; d_call: .; cdr3_aa: CASRVEAYQPQHF; cdr3_nt: TGTGCCAGCAGGGTGGAAGCGTATCAGCCCCAGCATTTT
v_call: TRBV7-3; j_call: TRBJ1-2; clone_size: .; d_call: TRBD1; cdr3_aa: CASSRGGREDYGYTF; cdr3_nt: TGTGCCAGCAGTCGAGGGGGCAGGGAAGACTATGGCTACACCTTC
v_call: TRBV28; j_call: TRBJ1-2; clone_size: .; d_call: .; cdr3_aa: CASSLIGGWNYGYTF; cdr3_nt: TGTGCCAGCAGTTTGATTGGGGGCTGGAACTATGGCTACACCTTC
v_call: TRBV7-8; j_call: TRBJ2-7; clone_size: .; d_call: TRBD1; cdr3_aa: CASSPRQGPYEQYF; cdr3_nt: TGTGCCAGCAGCCCCCGACAGGGACCCTACGAGCAGTACTTC
v_call: TRBV19; j_call: TRBJ2-3; clone_size: .; d_call: TRBD2; cdr3_aa: CASTLRGRGSGGAVGTQYF; cdr3_nt: TGTGCCAGTACCCTCCGAGGTCGGGGTAGCGGGGGGGCAGTGGGTACGCAGTATTTT
v_call: TRBV6-1; j_call: TRBJ1-5; clone_size: .; d_call: .; cdr3_aa: CASSTQGRLNQPQHF; cdr3_nt: TGTGCCAGCAGTACACAAGGACGGCTGAATCAGCCCCAGCATTTT
v_call: TRBV6-1; j_call: TRBJ1-6; clone_size: .; d_call: .; cdr3_aa: CASSEGWGNSPLHF; cdr3_nt: TGTGCCAGCAGTGAAGGGTGGGGTAATTCACCCCTCCACTTT
v_call: TRBV19; j_call: TRBJ1-2; clone_size: .; d_call: .; cdr3_aa: CASAPEGIYGYTF; cdr3_nt: TGTGCCAGCGCACCCGAGGGGATCTATGGCTACACCTTC
v_call: TRBV7-9; j_call: TRBJ2-2; clone_size: .; d_call: .; cdr3_aa: CASSRDMRGELFF; cdr3_nt: TGTGCCAGCAGCCGAGATATGAGGGGGGAGCTGTTTTTT
v_call: TRBV5-1; j_call: TRBJ2-3; clone_size: .; d_call: TRBD1; cdr3_aa: CASNPTGNVADTQYF; cdr3_nt: TGCGCCAGCAACCCGACAGGGAATGTTGCAGATACGCAGTATTTT
v_call: TRBV18; j_call: TRBJ1-1; clone_size: .; d_call: .; cdr3_aa: CASSPPLGTTEAFF; cdr3_nt: TGTGCCAGCTCACCACCGCTGGGGACCACTGAAGCTTTCTTT
v_call: TRBV10-1; j_call: TRBJ1-2; clone_size: .; d_call: .; cdr3_aa: CASSESSTPYGYTF; cdr3_nt: TGCGCCAGCAGTGAGAGCAGCACTCCCTATGGCTACACCTTC
v_call: TRBV4-1; j_call: TRBJ1-1; clone_size: .; d_call: TRBD1; cdr3_aa: CASSLRGQEKYTEAFF; cdr3_nt: TGCGCCAGCAGCCTACGAGGACAGGAGAAATACACTGAAGCTTTCTTT
v_call: TRBV5-5; j_call: TRBJ1-5; clone_size: .; d_call: .; cdr3_aa: CASSFDGFVQPQHF; cdr3_nt: TGTGCCAGCAGCTTTGACGGATTCGTTCAGCCCCAGCATTTT
v_call: TRBV7-9; j_call: TRBJ1-4; clone_size: .; d_call: .; cdr3_aa: CASSLLVEKLFF; cdr3_nt: TGTGCCAGCAGCTTGTTGGTAGAAAAACTGTTTTTT
v_call: TRBV6-6; j_call: TRBJ1-1; clone_size: once; d_call: .; cdr3_aa: CASSGGQWGNTEAFF; cdr3_nt: TGTGCCAGCAGTGGCGGACAATGGGGTAACACTGAAGCTTTCTTT
v_call: TRBV18; j_call: TRBJ1-4; clone_size: .; d_call: .; cdr3_aa: CASSPYGQNYEKLFF; cdr3_nt: TGTGCCAGCTCACCCTACGGGCAGAACTATGAAAAACTGTTTTTT
v_call: TRBV5-1; j_call: TRBJ2-3; clone_size: .; d_call: .; cdr3_aa: CASSLARGGGSTDTQYF; cdr3_nt: TGCGCCAGCAGCTTGGCCCGAGGGGGGGGTAGCACAGATACGCAGTATTTT
v_call: TRBV4-1; j_call: TRBJ2-3; clone_size: once; d_call: TRBD2; cdr3_aa: CASSPLRTSGARSTDTQYF; cdr3_nt: TGCGCCAGCAGCCCTTTAAGGACTAGCGGGGCCCGAAGCACAGATACGCAGTATTTT
v_call: TRBV30; j_call: TRBJ1-1; clone_size: .; d_call: TRBD1; cdr3_aa: CAWSVKREGAPRTEAFF; cdr3_nt: TGTGCCTGGAGTGTAAAGCGCGAGGGGGCGCCGAGAACTGAAGCTTTCTTT
v_call: TRBV6-5; j_call: TRBJ1-2; clone_size: .; d_call: .; cdr3_aa: CASSHTLGYGYTF; cdr3_nt: TGTGCCAGCAGTCATACCTTGGGCTATGGCTACACCTTC
v_call: TRBV10-3; j_call: TRBJ1-1; clone_size: .; d_call: .; cdr3_aa: CAISGGAGRTEAFF; cdr3_nt: TGTGCCATCAGTGGGGGGGCAGGGAGGACTGAAGCTTTCTTT